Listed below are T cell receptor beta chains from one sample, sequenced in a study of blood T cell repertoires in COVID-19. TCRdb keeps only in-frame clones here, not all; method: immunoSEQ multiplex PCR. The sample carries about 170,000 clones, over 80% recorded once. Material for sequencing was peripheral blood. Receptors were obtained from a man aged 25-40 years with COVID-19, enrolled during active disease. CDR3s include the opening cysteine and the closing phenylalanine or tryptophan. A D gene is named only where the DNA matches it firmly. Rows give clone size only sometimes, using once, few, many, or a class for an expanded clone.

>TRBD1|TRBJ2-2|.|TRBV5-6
TGTGCCAGCAGCTTGGGGACAGGGACCGGGGAGCTGTTTTTT
CASSLGTGTGELFF
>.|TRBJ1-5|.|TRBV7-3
TGTGCCAGCAGCTCAAATCTAGGGCAGGGCTTTCAGCCCCAGCATTTT
CASSSNLGQGFQPQHF
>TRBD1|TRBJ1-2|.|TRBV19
TGTGCCAGTAGGTGGGACAGGGGTTCTGACTATGGCTACACCTTC
CASRWDRGSDYGYTF
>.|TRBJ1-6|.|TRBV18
TGTGCCAGCTCACCGGACAGAGGAAGGTCACCCCTCCACTTT
CASSPDRGRSPLHF
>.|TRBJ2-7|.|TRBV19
TGTGCCAGTAGTATGGTGGCAGGGGCCCGCTACGAGCAGTACTTC
CASSMVAGARYEQYF
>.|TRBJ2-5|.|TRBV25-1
TGTGCCAGCAGTGACATCGACAGCCAAGAGACCCAGTACTTC
CASSDIDSQETQYF
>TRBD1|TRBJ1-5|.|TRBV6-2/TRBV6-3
TGTGCCAGCAGTTGGTGGACAGGGAAGGTGTACGATCAGCCCCAGCATTTT
CASSWWTGKVYDQPQHF
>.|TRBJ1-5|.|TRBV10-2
TGCGCCAGCAGTGAGTCGTGGGGGACTAACCAGCCCCAGCATTTT
CASSESWGTNQPQHF
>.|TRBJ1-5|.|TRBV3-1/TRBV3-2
TGTGCCAGCAGCCAGGGAAATCAGGGGATCCGCAATCAGCCCCAGCATTTT
CASSQGNQGIRNQPQHF
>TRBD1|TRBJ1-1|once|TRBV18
TGTGCCAGCTCACCGCCGACAGGGGTTTCTGCTGAAGCTTTCTTT
CASSPPTGVSAEAFF
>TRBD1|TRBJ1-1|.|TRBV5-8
TGTGCCAGCAGCCTCACTCGGACAGGGGTAAACACTGAAGCTTTCTTT
CASSLTRTGVNTEAFF
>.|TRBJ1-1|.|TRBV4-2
TGTGCCAGCAGCCAGAGGGGAACAGCGGGCATCCAAGCTTTCTTT
CASSQRGTAGIQAFF
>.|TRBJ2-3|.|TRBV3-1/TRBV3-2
TGTGCCAGCAGCCAAGCTACAACAGCCACAGATACGCAGTATTTT
CASSQATTATDTQYF
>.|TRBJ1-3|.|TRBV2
TGTGCCAGCAGTCCCCAGGGGATTGGAAACACCATATATTTT
CASSPQGIGNTIYF
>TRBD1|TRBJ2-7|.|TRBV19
TGTGCCAGTAGTATCCGGACAGGCGCCTACGAGCAGTACTTC
CASSIRTGAYEQYF
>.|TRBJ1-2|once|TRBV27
TGTGCCAGCGGGAGGAATGAGGTGCTCCCTAACTATGGCTACACCTTC
CASGRNEVLPNYGYTF
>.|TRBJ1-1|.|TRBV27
TGTGCCAGCAGTCCTATGATGAACACTGAAGCTTTCTTT
CASSPMMNTEAFF